Listed here are 20 T cell receptor beta chains from one sample, sequenced in a study of cytomegalovirus exposure and HLA in healthy donors. Both 60 Vbeta primers and 13 Jbeta primers went into the PCR. Only in-frame clones appear in the TCRdb table, and some are missing; sequencing was by immunoSEQ multiplex PCR. The data contain 30,000 or so clones, about 65% of them singletons. Sequencing was done on a sample of PBMCs. The receptors were gathered from a man between 45 and 60 years old in good health and CMV-seropositive.

The chain has TRBV4-2 and TRBJ2-7; weak D call: TRBD2 (5 bases). The V and J ends lost 3 bases and 4 bases respectively, with 16 bases between them. CDR1 and CDR2 (germline): LGHNA, YNFKEQ. The CDR3 is 15 amino acids. DNA for the CDR3: TGTGCCAGCAGCCAGAATACCCCGGGGATTTACGAGCAGTACTTC. Amino acid sequence: CASSQNTPGIYEQYF.

A single count supports this clone. The V gene is TRBV5-1, the J gene TRBJ2-3, with D possibly matching TRBD2 (5 bases). The CDR3 spans 13 residues. Germline lookup yields CDR1 SGHRS and CDR2 YFSETQ. Trimming stripped 3 bases from V and 0 bases from J, with 5 bases between. The CDR3 nucleotides read TGCGCCAGCAGCTCGGGAAGCACAGATACGCAGTATTTT. Translating gives CASSSGSTDTQYF. Based on the CDR3 plus reference TRBV5-1 and TRBJ2-3, the full variable domain is KAGVTQTPRYLIKTRGQQVTLSCSPISGHRSVSWYQQTPGQGLQFLFEYFSETQRNKGNFPGRFSGRQFSNSRSEMNVSTLELGDSALYLCASSSGSTDTQYFGPGTRLTVL.

The chain has TRBV6-1 and TRBJ1-1; D is undetermined. The CDR3 sequence is 14 residues long. The germline CDR1 and CDR2 sequences are MNHNS and SASEGT. V dropped 0 bases and J dropped 4 bases, with 9 bases sitting between them. This CDR3 reads CASSEAGGFTEAFF. CDR3 sequence (DNA): TGTGCCAGCAGTGAAGCCGGAGGGTTCACTGAAGCTTTCTTT.

The chain employs TRBV13 and TRBJ1-2; no firm D call. CDR1 PRHDT and CDR2 FYEKMQ come from the germline V gene (reference sequence). This CDR3 is 15 amino acids long. Trimming cost V 3 bases and J 4 bases, with 15 bases left between them. The CDR3 region has the DNA TGTGCCAGCAGCTTCCGTGACATCCCGATCTATGGCTACACCTTC. It codes for CASSFRDIPIYGYTF. Combining the CDR3 with reference TRBV13 and TRBJ1-2 gives the whole variable domain AAGVIQSPRHLIKEKRETATLKCYPIPRHDTVYWYQQGPGQDPQFLISFYEKMQSDKGSIPDRFSAQQFSDYHSELNMSSLELGDSALYFCASSFRDIPIYGYTFGSGTRLTVV.

The CDR3 nucleotides are TGTGCCAGCAGTGACCCCGGACGGGGACAAGAGACCCAGTACTTC. It encodes CASSDPGRGQETQYF. The rearrangement uses TRBV6-1 and TRBJ2-5; tentative D call: TRBD2 (5 bases). The CDR3 spans 15 residues. Looked up from germline, CDR1 is MNHNS and CDR2 is SASEGT. The V end was cut by 3 bases, the J end by 2 bases, with 13 bases between.

This chain uses TRBV15 with TRBJ2-5; TRBD1 aligns across 8 bases. Looked up from germline, CDR1 is LNHNV and CDR2 is YYDKDF (reference sequence). The ends lost 5 bases at V and 5 bases at J; junction bases unmatched: 4. There are 13 residues in the CDR3. CDR3 amino acids: CATSGRDRETQYF. The CDR3 DNA reads as TGTGCCACCAGCGGACGGGACAGGGAGACCCAGTACTTC.

V and J are TRBV7-9 and TRBJ2-3; weak D call: TRBD2 (5 bases). This CDR3 contains 14 residues. Trimming left V 5 bases short and J 0 bases short, with 9 bases between. Per the germline V gene, CDR1 is SEHNR and CDR2 is FQNEAQ (reference sequence). The CDR3 DNA sequence: TGTGCCAGCAGCCTCGGACTGAGCACAGATACGCAGTATTTT. As protein: CASSLGLSTDTQYF.

The genes are TRBV27 and TRBJ2-1; D gene unclear. This CDR3 has 15 amino acids. Per the germline V gene, CDR1 is MNHEY and CDR2 is SMNVEV (reference sequence). Trimming shortened V by 3 bases and J by 2 bases, and 11 bases separated the two germline ends. CDR3 loop: CASSFEAGAYNEQFF. The DNA for the CDR3 is TGTGCCAGCAGTTTCGAAGCCGGAGCCTACAATGAGCAGTTCTTC.

A few counts support this clone. The J gene is TRBJ2-1, the V gene TRBV7-9, with unresolved D. CDR1 and CDR2 from the germline V gene are SEHNR and FQNEAQ (reference sequence). Trimming pared 2 bases from V and 12 bases from J, leaving 8 bases between. This CDR3 is built from 11 residues. The CDR3 sequence: CASSLSVWQFF. The CDR3 nucleotides read TGTGCCAGCAGCTTATCAGTTTGGCAGTTCTTC.

V and J are TRBV4-1 and TRBJ1-2; D gene ambiguous. There are 13 residues in the CDR3. CDR1 and CDR2 (germline): MGHRA, YSYEKL. V gave up 0 bases and J gave up 8 bases, with 10 bases separating them. The CDR3 protein is CASSQDAARGYTF. For the CDR3, the DNA is TGCGCCAGCAGCCAAGATGCGGCAAGAGGCTACACCTTC.

The CDR3 coding sequence is TGTGCCAGCAGCACCTGGGGGACTACCGAGTTCTTC. Its protein is CASSTWGTTEFF. This sequence joins TRBV7-9 and TRBJ2-1, with 7 bases aligning to TRBD2. This CDR3 comprises 12 residues. The V gene's germline CDR1 is SEHNR and CDR2 FQNEAQ (reference sequence). V lost 5 bases, J lost 14 bases, and 9 bases stayed unmatched.

This sequence joins TRBV29-1 and TRBJ1-2, with 10 positions matching TRBD1. Germline V gene sequence: CDR1 SQVTM, CDR2 ANQGSEA. The CDR3 is made up of 15 amino acids. J gave up 3 bases and V 7 bases, and 11 bases lay outside the gene matches. This chain's CDR3 is CSAVRTGQGHYGYTF. The CDR3 nucleotides are TGCAGCGCCGTAAGAACGGGACAGGGGCACTATGGCTACACCTTC.

The chain employs TRBV7-9 and TRBJ2-7; D gene uncertain. The V end was cut by 3 bases, the J end by 6 bases, with 15 bases between. Germline V gene lookup returns CDR1 SEHNR and CDR2 FQNEAQ (reference sequence). The CDR3 contains 14 residues. The CDR3 here is CASSFSGDSLEQYF. The CDR3 nucleotides are TGTGCCAGCAGCTTCTCCGGAGACTCCCTCGAGCAGTACTTC.

The V call is TRBV7-3, the J call TRBJ1-1, with D possibly being TRBD1 (6 bases). This CDR3 is built from 13 residues. Trimming shortened V by 5 bases and J by 3 bases, and 10 bases separated the two germline ends. From germline, CDR1 is SGHTA and CDR2 FQGTGA. The CDR3 DNA is TGTGCCAGCAGCCCCGGGACATACACTGAAGCTTTCTTT. Amino acid sequence: CASSPGTYTEAFF.

The CDR3 loop is CASSQTGNGYTF. CDR3 DNA sequence: TGTGCCAGCAGTCAGACAGGGAATGGCTACACCTTC. The chain has TRBV27 and TRBJ1-2; 7 positions match TRBD1. Trimming cost V 5 bases and J 6 bases; bases outside gene matches: 3. Germline CDR1 is MNHEY and CDR2 is SMNVEV (reference sequence). The CDR3 contains 12 residues.

The rearrangement uses TRBV6-5 and TRBJ2-7; no clear D gene. Trimming removed 4 bases at V and 3 bases at J, with 4 bases between. The CDR3 length is 11 residues. CDR1 and CDR2 from the germline V gene are MNHEY and SVGAGI. The CDR3 bases are TGTGCCAGCAGTTCGTACTACGAGCAGTACTTC. This gives the protein CASSSYYEQYF.

This chain joins TRBV28 and TRBJ2-1; tentative D call: TRBD2 (6 bases). The V end lost 5 bases, the J end lost 6 bases, and 14 bases lay between the germline ends. The CDR3 consists of 14 residues. Germline lookup yields CDR1 MDHEN and CDR2 SYDVKM. CDR3 DNA sequence: TGTGCCAGCAGTCACGGGGGTGGGCGCAATGAGCAGTTCTTC. Amino acids: CASSHGGGRNEQFF.

The chain combines TRBV5-8 with TRBJ2-4; no reliable D call. With 0 bases removed from V and 0 bases from J, the gap between germline ends came to 4 bases. The V gene's germline CDR1 is SGHTS and CDR2 YDEGEE. This CDR3 has 14 amino acids. CDR3 sequence: CASSLALAKNIQYF. The CDR3 nucleotides are TGTGCCAGCAGCTTGGCCCTAGCCAAAAACATTCAGTACTTC.

The chain has TRBV11-2 and TRBJ2-1, with 10 bases lining up with TRBD2. The CDR3 has 16 amino acids. Germline loops: CDR1 SGHAT, CDR2 FQNNGV. J gave up 10 bases and V 1 base, and 10 bases lay outside the gene matches. CDR3 sequence reads: CASSLVASGGFGEQFF. The CDR3, as DNA: TGTGCCAGCAGCTTAGTCGCTAGCGGGGGATTCGGGGAGCAGTTCTTC.

The genes are TRBV4-1 and TRBJ1-6; 9 bases fit TRBD1. Germline V gene sequence: CDR1 MGHRA, CDR2 YSYEKL. Unmatched junction bases numbered 9, after V lost 2 bases and J lost 7 bases. The CDR3 consists of 17 residues. As DNA, the CDR3 is TGCGCCAGCAGCCAACCAGGACAGGGGAGCCCGAATTCACCCCTCCACTTT. Protein: CASSQPGQGSPNSPLHF.